This paragraph reports one TCR beta chain. Here immunoSEQ multiplex PCR was the method, and the copy in TCRdb shows in-frame clones only, minus some. The table lists 150,000 to 200,000 clones, about 90% of them singletons. CDR3 length: 15 residues. Trimming left V 1 base short and J 4 bases short, with 13 bases between. CDR1 and CDR2 (germline): ENHRY, SYGVKD. The entry originates in a study of control samples from healthy donors and cancer patients. This chain joins TRBV10-3 and TRBJ1-1; D is unresolved. The source of this sequence is a woman between 35 and 50 years old in good health. The sequencing sample was made of blood. This chain's CDR3 is CAISELVGRITEAFF. In nucleotides, the CDR3 is TGTGCCATCAGTGAGTTGGTCGGGAGAATCACTGAAGCTTTCTTT.